The present TCR beta chain was sequenced within a study of shared clonotypes between healthy human individuals (dated by TCRdb to the early 2020s). Describing the broader study: The cohort comprised a couple of women and a few men aged 18 to 49 years. Between about 0.94 and 10 billion PBMCs per donor were obtained by leukapheresis. Per donor, three plates each were used for CD4 naive and CD4 memory, two for CD8 naive, and one for CD8 memory. Different laboratories and diverse techniques were used to prepare libraries and sequence TCR repertoires, to increase sequencing depth and limit assay-specific biases. To estimate repertoire size and how much clonotype sharing occurs between individuals, the study deeply sequenced the blood TCR repertoires of five healthy adults. Points the paper makes about the study in general: When a few donors were compared, the shared fraction of clonotypes was about 5% for naive CD4, roughly 3.3% for naive CD8, 2% to 2.5% for memory CD4, and 0.35% to 0.4% for memory CD8. Sampling was restricted to blood, and TCR repertoires in tissues likely differ from the TCR repertoires found in blood. The small number of donors limited the genetic and exposure-history diversity represented. Even with the large sequencing depth, rarefaction of the sorted-subset datasets indicated that sequencing was incomplete. Clonotypes shared by all four sorted-subset donors showed higher generation probabilities than non-shared clonotypes. Larger estimated clonotype richness was generally found for naive subsets than for memory subsets. Pairwise subsampling indicated that sequencing depth was expected to affect the degree of clonotype sharing among donors.

There are 13 amino acids in the CDR3, from cysteine to phenylalanine inclusive. Only the CDR3 region is kept as DNA, spanning 39 bases read in frame from base 1. V sheds 4 bases and J sheds 4 bases, leaving 10 bases between their ends. From a lookup of the germline V gene, CDR1 and CDR2 are SNHLY and FYNNEI. Using the deep immunoSEQ assay, multiplex PCR amplified TCR CDR3 regions from genomic DNA. Extracted genomic DNA from each cell subset was distributed evenly across all wells of several immunoSEQ 96-well plates, and each plate was treated as a replicate. Each replicate PCR for sorted subsets received 150 to 250 ng genomic DNA, equal to tens of thousands of T cell genomes. Purified libraries were quantified with a Qubit 3.0 fluorometer, sized on a Bioanalyzer 2100, and re-quantified with the KAPA Library Quantification kit. Every immunoSEQ 96-well plate was sequenced on a dedicated single-read 150-cycle Illumina NextSeq 550 flow cell. On the authors' methods: Because the immunoSEQ output included only junctional sequences and no quality scores, the filtering could not be the same as the filtering used for full-length reads. Sequences were annotated with PyIR, a Python wrapper for IgBLAST v1.9, and V/J genes and CDR3 were assigned using IMGT germline references. Any read was removed if the V/J assignment was weak (E-value above 1e-6), the CDR3 was missing, or the read contained stop codons, out-of-frame junctions, or ambiguous translated residues. V3J clonotypes were defined by identical inferred V gene, J gene, and CDR3 amino acid sequence. Percentage overlap between repertoires was computed as shared unique clonotypes divided by the size of the smaller repertoire. Three approaches were used to assess repertoire richness: RTK rarefaction, the Chao1 estimator, and Recon v2.1 estimates of unobserved clonotypes. For all TCRbeta clonotypes obtained by the gDNA method from a few donors, generation probabilities were computed with OLGA. This is the immuneACCESS table as TCRdb keeps it, with only in-frame sequences that have V and J called. A part of the clones is gone; compared with another copy, unresolved V genes explain less than half, and the rest is unexplained. V and J calls and clone size are given by that table; D and trimming were obtained from the DNA. This sample comprises 2 million to 2.5 million clones, under 97% of them detected only once. Around 0.13% of the sample goes to the ten largest clones.

This clone was counted between two and nine times. Its recognized antigen is unknown. No base quality information exists; no much larger clone differs at one position. Healthy HIV-negative adults with no recently reported acute infections or vaccinations were included as donors. Every donor was a Caucasian adult residing in Nashville, Tennessee, USA. Magnetic negative selection was used to enrich CD4+ T cells, after which naive cells were positively selected on CD45RA and the negative fraction became the memory subset. Blood was obtained by leukapheresis, after which PBMCs were separated by Ficoll-Histopaque density gradient centrifugation and cryopreserved in liquid nitrogen vapor phase. Purity and quantity of every magnetically sorted T cell population were checked by analytical flow cytometry. Genomic DNA was isolated from every sorted fraction and measured by UV absorbance on a Nanodrop 2000c.

This clonotype originated in a man aged 18-30 years in good health. The sample comprised naive CD4+ T cells sorted from blood. The cell subset or site label here, explained by the study, means: CD45RA+ positively selected. The chain links TRBV2 with TRBJ1-2; the D gene is not confidently resolved. The nucleotides read TGTGCCAGCAGTGGCGACGGTTTCTATGGCTACACCTTC. This gives the protein CASSGDGFYGYTF.